This T cell receptor beta chain was found in a study of cytomegalovirus exposure and HLA in healthy donors. The J segment lost 4 bases and the V segment lost 5 bases, leaving 8 bases of the junction unmatched. The CDR3 contains 15 residues. Per germline, CDR1 SEHNR and CDR2 FQNEAQ (reference sequence). Libraries were prepared by immunoSEQ multiplex PCR; TCRdb keeps only in-frame clonotypes and omits some of them. The table lists roughly 82,000 clones, 93% of them singletons, with approximately 0.67% in the top ten. The rearrangement joins TRBV7-9 to TRBJ1-2; 9 nucleotides line up with TRBD1. The receptor was derived from a man between 18 and 35 years old in good health and CMV-seronegative. The specimen was PBMCs. Here the CDR3 reads CASSARTGVTYGYTF. The CDR3 DNA reads as TGTGCCAGCAGCGCCAGGACAGGGGTTACCTATGGCTACACCTTC. Full variable domain (remainder filled in from reference TRBV7-9 and TRBJ1-2): DTGVSQNPRHKITKRGQNVTFRCDPISEHNRLYWYRQTLGQGPEFLTYFQNEAQLEKSRLLSDRFSAERPKGSFSTLEIQRTEQGDSAMYLCASSARTGVTYGYTFGSGTRLTVV.